This T cell receptor (beta chain) was recorded in a study of blood T cell repertoires in COVID-19. Study details: Spain, Italy and the United States supplied samples that represented acute and convalescent COVID-19. From T cells, B-cell-depleted T cells, or PBMCs came the material, which was cDNA or gDNA.

Source study methods: Counts of nucleated cells, estimated from reference gene primer amplification, were obtained. Here immunoSEQ multiplex PCR was the method, and the copy in TCRdb shows in-frame clones only, minus some. V, J and clone size are taken as reported in that table, and D and trimming were inferred from the DNA itself. The profile shows over 450,000 clones, 89% of them singletons. Recruited during active infection, patients (from Seattle) were subsequently followed longitudinally. The CDR3 contains 18 residues. Germline lookup yields CDR1 SGHRS and CDR2 YFSETQ. V lost 1 base to trimming and J lost 0 bases; unmatched junction nucleotides: 6.

The source is a young man with COVID-19, enrolled during active disease. The sample was peripheral blood. The chain employs TRBV5-1 and TRBJ2-6; 8 bases map to TRBD2. CDR3 loop: CASSLSGLVISGANVLTF. The CDR3 DNA reads as TGCGCCAGCAGCTTGTCGGGACTAGTAATCTCTGGGGCCAACGTCCTGACTTTC. Full variable domain (outside the CDR3, taken from reference TRBV5-1 and TRBJ2-6): KAGVTQTPRYLIKTRGQQVTLSCSPISGHRSVSWYQQTPGQGLQFLFEYFSETQRNKGNFPGRFSGRQFSNSRSEMNVSTLELGDSALYLCASSLSGLVISGANVLTFGAGSRLTVL.